This is a list of T cell receptor beta chains from one sample in a study of T-cell reconstitution after alpha-beta-depleted transplantation in children. TCRdb fed the PCR reads into MiXCR, producing one record per CDR3 protein. Among 55,000 to 90,000 distinct CDR3 sequences, 4.9% were seen once, and the ten largest hold approximately 20%. The sample was PBMCs, mostly from graft donor cells, taken 180 days after TCRalphabeta/CD19-depleted stem cell transplant. These receptors came from a boy younger than two who had a stem cell transplant for acute myeloid leukemia, so the T cells may come from the graft donor. The CDR3 runs from the conserved cysteine through the conserved F or W. A D gene is named only where the DNA matches it firmly. Where a row states a size, it is once, few, many or the class of an expanded clone; other rows omit it.

J gene	D gene	V gene	clone size	CDR3 protein	CDR3 DNA
TRBJ2-5	-	TRBV7-2	many	CASSLNSGAVQETQYF	TGTGCCAGCAGCTTAAACTCGGGAGCGGTCCAAGAGACCCAGTACTTC
TRBJ1-4	-	TRBV19	few	CASSIGRDLTGGVF	TGTGCCAGTAGTATTGGCCGGGACTTAACCGGAGGTGTTTTT
TRBJ1-6	-	TRBV7-6	many	CASSSIPLNSPLHF	TGTGCCAGCAGCTCAATTCCGCTAAATTCACCCCTCCACTTT
TRBJ1-4	-	TRBV7-2	many	CASSLVSLGNGEKLFF	TGTGCCAGCAGCTTAGTGTCCCTTGGCAACGGTGAAAAACTGTTTTTT
TRBJ2-7	TRBD1	TRBV28	-	CAMSRPGQNYEQYF	TGTGCCATGAGCCGCCCGGGACAGAATTACGAGCAGTACTTC
TRBJ2-3	-	TRBV9	many	CASSVGQDTQYF	TGTGCCAGCAGCGTAGGACAAGATACGCAGTATTTT
TRBJ2-3	TRBD2	TRBV5-1	many	CASSLASLAGGTDTQYF	TGCGCCAGCAGCTTGGCTTCTCTAGCGGGGGGAACAGATACGCAGTATTTT
TRBJ1-4	-	TRBV29-1	many	CSVGQTTNEKLFF	TGCAGCGTTGGACAAACCACTAATGAAAAACTGTTTTTT
TRBJ1-1	-	TRBV20-1	many	CSANGVYKPKNTEAFF	TGCAGTGCCAACGGCGTCTACAAACCAAAAAACACTGAAGCTTTCTTT
TRBJ2-2	-	TRBV23-1	few	CASSRDWAAHTGELFF	TGCGCCAGCAGCCGAGATTGGGCAGCGCACACCGGGGAGCTGTTTTTT
TRBJ1-1	-	TRBV6-5	many	CASRPEGNPEAFF	TGTGCCAGCAGGCCCGAGGGTAACCCTGAAGCTTTCTTT
TRBJ2-5	-	TRBV10-2	-	CASSLRGAGETQYF	TGCGCCAGCAGTCTCAGGGGAGCAGGAGAGACCCAGTACTTC
TRBJ1-1	TRBD1	TRBV12-3/TRBV12-4	many	CASSPRQGTEAFF	TGTGCCAGCAGTCCACGACAGGGCACTGAAGCTTTCTTT
TRBJ1-1	-	TRBV5-5	many	CASSHTRRDTEAFF	TGTGCCAGCAGCCATACCCGAAGGGACACTGAAGCTTTCTTT
TRBJ1-5	-	TRBV4-1	many	CASSLGFRGEPQHF	TGCGCCAGCAGCCTCGGGTTCAGGGGTGAGCCCCAGCATTTT
TRBJ2-5	-	TRBV5-1	many	CASSLASSPQETQYF	TGCGCCAGCAGCTTGGCGTCTTCACCCCAAGAGACCCAGTACTTC
TRBJ2-7	TRBD2	TRBV12-3/TRBV12-4	many	CACARLAALSYEQYF	TGTGCCTGCGCCCGACTAGCGGCACTCTCCTACGAGCAGTACTTC
TRBJ2-3	-	TRBV5-1	many	CASSLDSPDTQYF	TGCGCCAGCAGCTTGGACTCCCCAGATACGCAGTATTTT
TRBJ2-1	TRBD1	TRBV29-1	many	CSVDGTGVNEQFF	TGCAGCGTTGACGGGACAGGGGTTAATGAGCAGTTCTTC
TRBJ1-4	-	TRBV20-1	many	CSAMQAGSNEKLFF	TGCAGTGCTATGCAGGCAGGTTCTAATGAAAAACTGTTTTTT
TRBJ2-5	TRBD2	TRBV5-6	many	CASSPTALAGWETQYF	TGTGCCAGCAGCCCAACTGCACTAGCGGGGTGGGAGACCCAGTACTTC
TRBJ2-2	-	TRBV5-1	many	CASSLVGNTGELFF	TGCGCCAGCAGCTTGGTTGGTAACACCGGGGAGCTGTTTTTT
TRBJ2-5	TRBD1	TRBV28	many	CASSASGTGRRTQYF	TGTGCCAGCAGTGCCTCCGGGACAGGGCGGAGGACCCAGTACTTC
TRBJ2-3	-	TRBV20-1	many	CSASRSDTQYF	TGCAGTGCTAGTCGGTCAGATACGCAGTATTTT
TRBJ2-3	TRBD2	TRBV6-5	many	CASSYSRLAGTDTQYF	TGTGCCAGCAGTTACTCCAGACTAGCGGGTACAGATACGCAGTATTTT
TRBJ2-5	-	TRBV4-1	many	CASSQDPGTQETQYF	TGCGCCAGCAGCCAAGACCCAGGAACCCAAGAGACCCAGTACTTC
TRBJ1-6	-	TRBV20-1	many	CSARGPRTVRSPLHF	TGCAGTGCTAGAGGTCCTAGGACAGTCAGATCACCCCTCCACTTT
TRBJ2-5	TRBD2	TRBV4-3	many	CASSQDWAGGLSETQYF	TGCGCCAGCAGCCAAGATTGGGCGGGGGGGCTCAGTGAGACCCAGTACTTC
TRBJ2-2	-	TRBV4-3	many	CASSQDRGRGAVNTGELFF	TGCGCCAGCAGCCAAGATAGGGGAAGGGGGGCTGTGAACACCGGGGAGCTGTTTTTT
TRBJ1-2	TRBD1	TRBV5-1	many	CASSLRTGLAGYTF	TGCGCCAGCAGCTTGAGGACAGGTCTCGCTGGCTACACCTTC
TRBJ2-5	-	TRBV4-3	many	CASSSTRSETQYF	TGCGCCAGCAGCTCGACTAGGTCGGAGACCCAGTACTTC
TRBJ2-3	-	TRBV3-1	many	CASSQVGRGDTQYF	TGTGCCAGCAGCCAAGTCGGCCGGGGGGATACGCAGTATTTT
TRBJ2-2	-	TRBV24-1	many	CATSDLSGSGELFF	TGTGCCACCAGTGATTTATCGGGTTCCGGGGAGCTGTTTTTT
TRBJ2-4	-	TRBV5-1	many	CASSLEEGENIQYF	TGCGCCAGCAGCTTGGAAGAGGGGGAAAACATTCAGTACTTC
TRBJ2-4	TRBD1	TRBV29-1	many	CSVAGQDGGNIQYF	TGCAGCGTGGCGGGACAGGATGGCGGAAACATTCAGTACTTC
TRBJ1-1	-	TRBV10-3	many	CAISGRVDTEAFF	TGTGCCATCAGCGGACGGGTGGACACTGAAGCTTTCTTT
TRBJ2-1	TRBD2	TRBV4-3	many	CASSQEGGLAYNEQFF	TGCGCCAGCAGCCAAGAGGGGGGACTAGCCTACAATGAGCAGTTCTTC
TRBJ2-2	-	TRBV6-6	many	CASSRDPRGELFF	TGTGCCAGCAGTCGGGACCCTCGGGGGGAGCTGTTTTTT
TRBJ2-2	TRBD1	TRBV5-1	many	CASSYPRDRNTGELFF	TGCGCCAGCAGCTACCCCCGGGACAGGAACACCGGGGAGCTGTTTTTT
TRBJ1-6	-	TRBV18	many	CASSPGGIDSPLHF	TGTGCCAGCTCACCCGGGGGGATCGATTCACCCCTCCACTTT
TRBJ1-2	-	TRBV20-1	many	CSARARTYTF	TGCAGTGCTAGAGCGCGGACATACACCTTC
TRBJ1-2	-	TRBV12-3/TRBV12-4	many	CASSPRGSDYGYTF	TGTGCCAGTAGCCCCAGGGGATCGGACTATGGCTACACCTTC
TRBJ2-2	TRBD2	TRBV11-2	many	CASSPPGIAGGPRTGELFF	TGTGCCAGCAGCCCACCCGGGATAGCGGGGGGGCCACGGACCGGGGAGCTGTTTTTT
TRBJ2-1	TRBD2	TRBV18	few	CASSRGLAGVSSYNEQFF	TGTGCCAGCTCACGAGGACTAGCGGGGGTTTCTTCCTACAATGAGCAGTTCTTC
TRBJ2-1	-	TRBV28	many	CASSITQGKGFF	TGTGCCAGCAGTATCACACAGGGAAAGGGGTTCTTC
TRBJ2-3	-	TRBV5-5	many	CASYRIRANADTQYF	TGTGCCAGTTATCGCATCAGGGCGAACGCAGATACGCAGTATTTT
TRBJ2-2	-	TRBV11-2	many	CASSLHRGGPLDWTTGELFF	TGTGCCAGCAGCTTGCACAGGGGAGGGCCATTAGATTGGACCACCGGGGAGCTGTTTTTT
TRBJ1-5	TRBD1	TRBV12-3/TRBV12-4	many	CASSSGDRGRNQPQHF	TGTGCCAGCAGTTCGGGGGACAGGGGGCGTAATCAGCCCCAGCATTTT
TRBJ2-2	-	TRBV20-1	many	CSAARDTYTGELFF	TGCAGTGCTGCACGGGACACCTACACCGGGGAGCTGTTTTTT
TRBJ1-1	-	TRBV5-1	-	CASSTRQNTEAFF	TGCGCCAGCAGCACTCGACAGAACACTGAAGCTTTCTTT
TRBJ2-3	-	TRBV29-1	many	CSVEDLQGVSTDTQYF	TGCAGCGTTGAAGATCTCCAGGGAGTTAGCACAGATACGCAGTATTTT